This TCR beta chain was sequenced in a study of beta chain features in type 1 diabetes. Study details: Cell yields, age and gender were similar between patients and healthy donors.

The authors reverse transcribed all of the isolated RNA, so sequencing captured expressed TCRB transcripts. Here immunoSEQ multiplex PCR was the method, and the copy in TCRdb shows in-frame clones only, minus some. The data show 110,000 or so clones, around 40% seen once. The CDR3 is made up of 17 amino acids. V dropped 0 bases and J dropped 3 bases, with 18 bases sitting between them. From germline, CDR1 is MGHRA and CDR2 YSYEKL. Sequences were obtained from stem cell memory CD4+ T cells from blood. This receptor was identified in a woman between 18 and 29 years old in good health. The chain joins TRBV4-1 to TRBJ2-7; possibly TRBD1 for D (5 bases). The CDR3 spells CASSQDPLGRQHYEQYF. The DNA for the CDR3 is TGCGCCAGCAGCCAAGATCCATTGGGGCGGCAGCACTACGAGCAGTACTTC.